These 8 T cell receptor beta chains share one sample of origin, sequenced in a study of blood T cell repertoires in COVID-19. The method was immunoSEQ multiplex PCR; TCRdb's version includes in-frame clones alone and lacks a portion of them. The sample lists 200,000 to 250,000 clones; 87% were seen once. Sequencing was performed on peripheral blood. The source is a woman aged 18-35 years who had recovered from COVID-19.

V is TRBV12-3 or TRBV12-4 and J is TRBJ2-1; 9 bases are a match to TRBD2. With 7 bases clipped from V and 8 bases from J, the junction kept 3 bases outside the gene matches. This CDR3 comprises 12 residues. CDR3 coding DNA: TGTGCCAGCAATAGACTAGCGGATGAGCAGTTCTTC. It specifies CASNRLADEQFF.

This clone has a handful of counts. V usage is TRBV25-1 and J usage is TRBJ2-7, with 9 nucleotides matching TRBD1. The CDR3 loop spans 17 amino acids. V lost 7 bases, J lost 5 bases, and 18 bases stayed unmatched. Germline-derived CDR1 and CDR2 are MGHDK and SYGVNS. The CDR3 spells CASTQPQIGQGIDEQYF. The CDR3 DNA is TGTGCCAGCACCCAACCCCAAATAGGACAGGGGATCGACGAGCAGTACTTC.

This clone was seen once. CDR3 coding DNA: TGTGCCAGCAGCTATCTTAGACACCTGAACACTGAAGCTTTCTTT. Translating it yields CASSYLRHLNTEAFF. The chain links TRBV7-9 to TRBJ1-1; D not resolved. Per the germline V gene, CDR1 is SEHNR and CDR2 is FQNEAQ (reference sequence). The germline V and J ends were trimmed by 4 bases and 0 bases, with 12 bases remaining between them. The CDR3 loop spans 15 amino acids.

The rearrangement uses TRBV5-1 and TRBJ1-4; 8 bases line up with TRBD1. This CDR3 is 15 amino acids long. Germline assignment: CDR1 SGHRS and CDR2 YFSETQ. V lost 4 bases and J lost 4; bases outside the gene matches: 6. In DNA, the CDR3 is TGCGCCAGCAGCCCTCCAGGGGGCATTAATGAAAAACTGTTTTTT. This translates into CASSPPGGINEKLFF.

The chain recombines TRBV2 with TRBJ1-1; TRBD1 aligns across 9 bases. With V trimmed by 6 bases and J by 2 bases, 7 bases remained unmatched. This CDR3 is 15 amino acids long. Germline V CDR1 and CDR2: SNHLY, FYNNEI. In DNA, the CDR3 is TGTGCCAGCAGGAGGACAGGGGATGGAAACACTGAAGCTTTCTTT. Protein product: CASRRTGDGNTEAFF.

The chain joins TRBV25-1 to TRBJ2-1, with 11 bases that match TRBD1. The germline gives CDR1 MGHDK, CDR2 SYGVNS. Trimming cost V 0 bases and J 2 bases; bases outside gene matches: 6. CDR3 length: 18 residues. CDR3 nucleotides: TGTGCCAGCAGTGAATACGCCGGGACAGGGGGGACCTACAATGAGCAGTTCTTC. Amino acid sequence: CASSEYAGTGGTYNEQFF.

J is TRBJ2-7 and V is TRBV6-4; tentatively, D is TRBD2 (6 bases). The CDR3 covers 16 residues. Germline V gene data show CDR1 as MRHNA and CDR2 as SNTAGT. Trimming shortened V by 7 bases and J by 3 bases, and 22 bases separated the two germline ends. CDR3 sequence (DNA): TGTGCCAGCAATCTACAACTAGCCCGACCTCTCTACGAGCAGTACTTC. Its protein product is CASNLQLARPLYEQYF.

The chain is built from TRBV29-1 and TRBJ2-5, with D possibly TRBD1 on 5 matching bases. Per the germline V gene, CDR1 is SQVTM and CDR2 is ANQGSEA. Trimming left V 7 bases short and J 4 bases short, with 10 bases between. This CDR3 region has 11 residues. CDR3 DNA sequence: TGCAGCGCCCCAAGGGGAGAGACCCAGTACTTC. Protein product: CSAPRGETQYF.